Each of the 20 T cell receptor beta chains below was sequenced from the same sample in a study of cytomegalovirus exposure and HLA in healthy donors. 13 Jbeta primers and 60 Vbeta primers were used for the PCR. The repertoire was sequenced with immunoSEQ multiplex PCR; TCRdb's copy has only in-frame clones and lacks some. This sample has under 200,000 clones; around 80% occur once, and the top ten carry under 0.9%. Source material: PBMCs. The origin of the receptors is a woman aged 35 to 49 in good health and CMV-seronegative.

The sample holds one count of this clone. The V and J genes are TRBV18 and TRBJ2-7; 7 nucleotides match TRBD2. Losses at the gene ends were 2 bases for V and 6 bases for J; bases not matched to a gene: 10. CDR1 and CDR2 (germline): KGHSH, LQKENI. This CDR3 comprises 15 residues. The CDR3 sequence is CASSPTGRGEGEQYF. The CDR3 coding sequence is TGTGCCAGCTCACCAACGGGGAGGGGTGAAGGCGAGCAGTACTTC.

This clone turned up a few times. The chain carries TRBV5-1 and TRBJ1-1; D call uncertain. Trimming shortened V by 4 bases and J by 2 bases, and 9 bases separated the two germline ends. CDR1 is SGHRS, CDR2 YFSETQ, per germline. The CDR3 has 13 residues. For the CDR3, the DNA is TGCGCCAGCAGCGCCCTGACAAACACTGAAGCTTTCTTT. Translating gives CASSALTNTEAFF.

The rearrangement joins TRBV7-2 to TRBJ2-5; perhaps TRBD1 as D (6 bases). With the DNA end fitting TRBJ2-7 better, the J assignment may be wrong. CDR3 length: 15 amino acids. Germline loops: CDR1 SGHTA, CDR2 FQGNSA. In DNA, the CDR3 is TGTGCCAGCAGCTTAGGTACGGGACAACTTTACGAGCAGTACTTC. Its protein is CASSLGTGQLYEQYF.

The J gene is TRBJ2-3, the V gene TRBV7-2; 8 bases fit TRBD1. The CDR3 runs 17 residues. The germline CDR1 and CDR2 sequences are SGHTA and FQGNSA. After removal of 1 base from V and 7 bases from J, the junction contained 13 bases not matched to a gene. The CDR3 DNA reads TGTGCCAGCAGCTTAGATGGGACAGGATGGGACGGGCATACGCAGTATTTT. Its translation is CASSLDGTGWDGHTQYF.

V is TRBV7-8 and J is TRBJ1-5, with 7 bases that match TRBD1. V shed 2 bases, J shed 3 bases, and the junction held 4 bases outside the gene matches. Germline CDR1 and CDR2: SGHVS and FQNEAQ. The CDR3 is 15 residues long. CDR3 in DNA: TGTGCCAGCAGCTTAACAGGGGCGAACAATCAGCCCCAGCATTTT. It yields the protein CASSLTGANNQPQHF. The full variable domain, rest sourced from reference TRBV7-8 and TRBJ1-5, is GAGVSQSPRYKVAKRGQDVALRCDPISGHVSLFWYQQALGQGPEFLTYFQNEAQLDKSGLPSDRFFAERPEGSVSTLKIQRTQQEDSAVYLCASSLTGANNQPQHFGDGTRLSIL.

This clone has only a few counts. J is TRBJ2-1 and V is TRBV5-1; 7 bases fit TRBD2. CDR1 SGHRS and CDR2 YFSETQ come from the germline V gene. The J segment lost 0 bases and the V segment lost 6 bases, leaving 12 bases of the junction unmatched. This CDR3 is 17 amino acids long. CDR3 loop: CASTSRDYQSSYNEQFF. The CDR3 region has the DNA TGCGCCAGCACTTCACGGGACTACCAAAGCTCCTACAATGAGCAGTTCTTC.

V gene TRBV5-1 combines with J gene TRBJ2-7; possibly TRBD1 for D (6 bases). Germline CDR1 is SGHRS and CDR2 is YFSETQ. There are 17 residues in the CDR3. V lost 4 bases, J lost 1 base, and 21 bases lay in between. The CDR3 here is CASSQTGNRAGSYEQYF. In nucleotides, the CDR3 is TGCGCCAGCAGCCAAACAGGGAATCGGGCAGGATCCTACGAGCAGTACTTC.

The V and J genes are TRBV7-8 and TRBJ2-2; 11 bases map to TRBD2. V was clipped by 4 bases and J by 2 bases; unmatched bases: 3. Germline V CDR1 and CDR2: SGHVS, FQNEAQ. This CDR3 has 16 residues. The CDR3 loop is CASSSRLAGNTGELFF. CDR3 nucleotide sequence: TGTGCCAGCAGCTCCCGACTAGCGGGAAACACCGGGGAGCTGTTTTTT.

The chain joins TRBV10-2 to TRBJ1-1; 9 bases are shared with TRBD1. Germline V lookup: CDR1 WSHSY, CDR2 SAAADI. The J segment lost 6 bases and the V segment lost 8 bases, leaving 13 bases of the junction unmatched. The CDR3 sequence is 15 residues long. DNA for the CDR3: TGCGCCAGCTTTTTTACCGGGACAGGGATGGCTGAAGCTTTCTTT. Residues: CASFFTGTGMAEAFF.

The rearrangement links TRBV5-6 to TRBJ1-4; D may be TRBD1 (5 bases). CDR1 and CDR2 from the germline V gene are SGHDT and YYEEEE. This CDR3 contains 15 residues. V lost 0 bases to trimming and J lost 5 bases, with 11 bases between them. The CDR3 DNA follows: TGTGCCAGCAGCTTGGGGGCCAGGGCAAATGAAAAACTGTTTTTT. Protein: CASSLGARANEKLFF.

The chain couples TRBV7-9 to TRBJ1-1; TRBD1 is a possible D gene (6 bases). Germline loops: CDR1 SEHNR, CDR2 FQNEAQ (reference sequence). V gave up 5 bases and J gave up 5 bases, with 18 bases separating them. CDR3 size: 15 residues. CDR3 coding DNA: TGTGCCAGCAGCCCGTTGATGGGGGCAGGGACTGAAGCTTTCTTT. Residues: CASSPLMGAGTEAFF. The variable domain in full, completed from reference TRBV7-9 and TRBJ1-1, reads DTGVSQNPRHKITKRGQNVTFRCDPISEHNRLYWYRQTLGQGPEFLTYFQNEAQLEKSRLLSDRFSAERPKGSFSTLEIQRTEQGDSAMYLCASSPLMGAGTEAFFGQGTRLTVV.

This chain uses TRBV5-1 with TRBJ2-5, with a weak D call TRBD1 (6 bases). The end of the DNA fits TRBJ2-7 better, so the J call may be wrong. The CDR3 runs to 14 residues. From germline, CDR1 is SGHRS and CDR2 YFSETQ. In DNA, the CDR3 is TGCGCCAGCAGCTCACAGGGTGGACCCTACGAGCAGTACTTC. This encodes CASSSQGGPYEQYF.

The V gene is TRBV5-1, the J gene TRBJ2-2, with D possibly TRBD2 on 5 matching bases. Trimming left V 0 bases short and J 3 bases short, with 9 bases between. The CDR3 is made up of 15 amino acids. Germline V gene lookup returns CDR1 SGHRS and CDR2 YFSETQ. DNA for the CDR3: TGCGCCAGCAGCTTGGCGGGGTCGGACACCGGGGAGCTGTTTTTT. Residues: CASSLAGSDTGELFF.

This chain uses TRBV28 with TRBJ2-1; 7 bases match TRBD2. The V gene's germline CDR1 is MDHEN and CDR2 SYDVKM. This CDR3 contains 13 residues. After removal of 1 base from V and 9 bases from J, the junction contained 3 bases not matched to a gene. CDR3 coding DNA: TGTGCCAGCAGTTTATCGGCTAGCGGTGAGCAGTTCTTC. Translating gives CASSLSASGEQFF. Supplemented by reference TRBV28 and TRBJ2-1, the full variable domain reads DVKVTQSSRYLVKRTGEKVFLECVQDMDHENMFWYRQDPGLGLRLIYFSYDVKMKEKGDIPEGYSVSREKKERFSLILESASTNQTSMYLCASSLSASGEQFFGPGTRLTVL.

J is TRBJ2-3 and V is TRBV15; 7 nucleotides agree with TRBD1. V lost 0 bases, J lost 1 base, and 4 bases stayed unmatched. This CDR3 contains 16 residues. Germline V gene sequence: CDR1 LNHNV, CDR2 YYDKDF (reference sequence). In DNA, the CDR3 is TGTGCCACCAGCAGAGATAGGGGGCGCGGCACAGATACGCAGTATTTT. Amino acid sequence: CATSRDRGRGTDTQYF. The variable domain in full, with the rest retrieved from reference TRBV15 and TRBJ2-3, is DAMVIQNPRYQVTQFGKPVTLSCSQTLNHNVMYWYQQKSSQAPKLLFHYYDKDFNNEADTPDNFQSRRPNTSFCFLDIRSPGLGDTAMYLCATSRDRGRGTDTQYFGPGTRLTVL.

This clone occurred once. The CDR3 region is CASSLGLVAEQFF. In DNA, the CDR3 is TGTGCCAGCAGCTTGGGACTAGTAGCTGAGCAGTTCTTC. The chain has TRBV5-6 and TRBJ2-1; perhaps TRBD2 as D (6 bases). The CDR3 runs to 13 residues. Germline CDR1 SGHDT, CDR2 YYEEEE. V lost 0 bases and J lost 9, with 10 bases in between. The complete variable domain, with remaining parts taken from reference TRBV5-6 and TRBJ2-1, reads DAGVTQSPTHLIKTRGQQVTLRCSPKSGHDTVSWYQQALGQGPQFIFQYYEEEERQRGNFPDRFSGHQFPNYSSELNVNALLLGDSALYLCASSLGLVAEQFFGPGTRLTVL.

The chain recombines TRBV7-9 with TRBJ2-3; tentative D call: TRBD1 (6 bases). The germline V gene has CDR1 SEHNR and CDR2 FQNEAQ (reference sequence). This CDR3 is built from 15 residues. V shed 5 bases and J shed 2 bases, with 14 bases lying between them. The CDR3 sequence is CASSLGARVTDTQYF. CDR3 nucleotides: TGTGCCAGCAGCCTGGGGGCGCGGGTCACAGATACGCAGTATTTT. The whole variable domain, filled in from reference TRBV7-9 and TRBJ2-3, reads DTGVSQNPRHKITKRGQNVTFRCDPISEHNRLYWYRQTLGQGPEFLTYFQNEAQLEKSRLLSDRFSAERPKGSFSTLEIQRTEQGDSAMYLCASSLGARVTDTQYFGPGTRLTVL.

This chain uses TRBV7-2 with TRBJ2-7; D may be TRBD1 (5 bases). V lost 8 bases, J lost 2 bases, and 16 bases lay in between. CDR1 SGHTA and CDR2 FQGNSA come from the germline V gene. This CDR3 has 14 residues. CDR3: CASGMSTEAYEQYF. The CDR3 region has the DNA TGTGCCAGCGGGATGTCGACAGAAGCCTACGAGCAGTACTTC.

The chain employs TRBV11-3 and TRBJ1-5; 9 bases line up with TRBD1. The length of the CDR3 is 15 residues. Germline V gives CDR1 SGHNT, CDR2 YENEEA. V trimming: 4 bases; J trimming: 4 bases; junction bases outside the gene matches: 5. CDR3 loop: CASSSWDRVNQPQHF. CDR3 DNA: TGTGCCAGCAGCTCCTGGGACAGGGTAAATCAGCCCCAGCATTTT.

The rearrangement joins TRBV9 to TRBJ1-1, with a tentative D call TRBD1 (6 bases). The CDR3 sequence is 15 residues long. V lost 4 bases to trimming and J lost 2 bases, with 15 bases between them. The germline gives CDR1 SGDLS, CDR2 YYNGEE. CDR3 sequence reads: CASSPLGGSNTEAFF. CDR3 nucleotide sequence: TGTGCCAGCAGCCCATTAGGGGGATCCAACACTGAAGCTTTCTTT.